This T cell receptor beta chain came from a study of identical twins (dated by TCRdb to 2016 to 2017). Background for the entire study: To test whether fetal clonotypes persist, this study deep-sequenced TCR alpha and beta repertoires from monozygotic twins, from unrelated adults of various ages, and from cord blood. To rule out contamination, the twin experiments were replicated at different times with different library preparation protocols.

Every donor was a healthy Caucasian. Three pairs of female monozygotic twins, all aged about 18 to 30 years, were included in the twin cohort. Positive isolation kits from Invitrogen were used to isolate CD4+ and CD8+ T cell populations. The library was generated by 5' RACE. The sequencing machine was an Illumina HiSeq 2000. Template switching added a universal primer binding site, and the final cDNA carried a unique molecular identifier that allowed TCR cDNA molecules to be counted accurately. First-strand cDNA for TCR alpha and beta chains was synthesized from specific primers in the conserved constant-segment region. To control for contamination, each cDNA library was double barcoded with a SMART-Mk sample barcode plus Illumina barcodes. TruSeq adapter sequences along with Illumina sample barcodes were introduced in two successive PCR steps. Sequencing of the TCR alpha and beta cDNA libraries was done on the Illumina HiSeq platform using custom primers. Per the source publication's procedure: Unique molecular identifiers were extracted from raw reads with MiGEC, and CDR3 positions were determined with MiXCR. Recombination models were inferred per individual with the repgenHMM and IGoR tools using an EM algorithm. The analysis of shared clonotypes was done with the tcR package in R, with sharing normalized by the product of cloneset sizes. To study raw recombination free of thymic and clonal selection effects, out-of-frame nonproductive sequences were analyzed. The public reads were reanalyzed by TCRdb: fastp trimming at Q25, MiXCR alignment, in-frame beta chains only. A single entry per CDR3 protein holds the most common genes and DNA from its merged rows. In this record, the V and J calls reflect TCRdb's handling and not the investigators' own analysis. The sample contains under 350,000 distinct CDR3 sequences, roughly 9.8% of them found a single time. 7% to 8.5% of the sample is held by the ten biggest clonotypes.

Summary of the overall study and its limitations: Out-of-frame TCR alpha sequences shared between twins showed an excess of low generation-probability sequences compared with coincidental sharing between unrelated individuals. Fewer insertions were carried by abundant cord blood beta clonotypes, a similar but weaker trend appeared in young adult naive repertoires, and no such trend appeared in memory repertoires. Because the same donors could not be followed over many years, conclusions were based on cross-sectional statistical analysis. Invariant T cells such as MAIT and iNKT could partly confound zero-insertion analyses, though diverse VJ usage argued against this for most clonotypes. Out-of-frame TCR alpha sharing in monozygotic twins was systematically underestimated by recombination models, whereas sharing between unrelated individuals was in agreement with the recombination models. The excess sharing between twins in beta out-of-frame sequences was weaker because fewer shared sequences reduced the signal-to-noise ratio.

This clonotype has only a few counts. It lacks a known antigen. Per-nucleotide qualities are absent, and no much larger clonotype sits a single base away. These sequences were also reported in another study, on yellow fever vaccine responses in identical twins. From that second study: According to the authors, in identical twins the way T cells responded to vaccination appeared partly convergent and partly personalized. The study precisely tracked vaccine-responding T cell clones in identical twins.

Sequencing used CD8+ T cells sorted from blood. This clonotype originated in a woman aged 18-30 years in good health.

The CDR3 is CASSTTGEAFF. Here is the DNA: TGTGCCAGCAGCACGACAGGTGAAGCTTTCTTT. The chain couples TRBV7-9 to TRBJ1-1, with TRBD1 as a weak D call on 6 bases. Looking up the germline V gene (reference sequence) yields CDR1 SEHNR and CDR2 FQNEAQ. The V and J ends are trimmed by 5 bases and 7 bases, leaving 8 bases between them. There are 11 amino acids in the CDR3, from cysteine to phenylalanine inclusive. Only the CDR3 part of the read is kept: 33 bases, read in frame from the first base.